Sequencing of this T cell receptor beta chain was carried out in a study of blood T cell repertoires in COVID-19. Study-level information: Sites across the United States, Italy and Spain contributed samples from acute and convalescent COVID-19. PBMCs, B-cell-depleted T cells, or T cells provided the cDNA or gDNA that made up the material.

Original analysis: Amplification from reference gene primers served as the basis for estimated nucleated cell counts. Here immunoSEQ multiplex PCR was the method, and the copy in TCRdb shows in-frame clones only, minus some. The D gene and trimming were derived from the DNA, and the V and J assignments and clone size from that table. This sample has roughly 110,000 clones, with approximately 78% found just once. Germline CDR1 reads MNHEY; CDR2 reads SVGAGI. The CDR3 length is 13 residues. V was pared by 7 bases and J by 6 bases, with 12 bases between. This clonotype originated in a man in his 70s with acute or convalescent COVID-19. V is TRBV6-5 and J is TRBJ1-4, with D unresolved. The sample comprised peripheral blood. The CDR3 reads CASTETVDEKLFF. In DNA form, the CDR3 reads TGTGCCAGCACGGAGACCGTGGATGAAAAACTGTTTTTT.